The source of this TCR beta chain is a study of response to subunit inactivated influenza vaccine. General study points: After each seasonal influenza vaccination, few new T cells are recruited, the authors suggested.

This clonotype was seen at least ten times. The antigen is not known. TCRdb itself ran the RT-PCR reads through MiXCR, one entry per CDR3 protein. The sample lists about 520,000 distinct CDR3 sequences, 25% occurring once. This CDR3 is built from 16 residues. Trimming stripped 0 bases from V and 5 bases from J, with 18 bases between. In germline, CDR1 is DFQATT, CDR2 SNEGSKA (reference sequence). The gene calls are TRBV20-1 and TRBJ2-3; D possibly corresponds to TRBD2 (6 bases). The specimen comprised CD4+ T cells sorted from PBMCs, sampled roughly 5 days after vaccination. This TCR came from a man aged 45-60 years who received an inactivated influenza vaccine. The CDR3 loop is CSARDHLGQGGDTQYF. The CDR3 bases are TGCAGTGCTAGAGATCATCTGGGGCAGGGAGGAGATACGCAGTATTTT.